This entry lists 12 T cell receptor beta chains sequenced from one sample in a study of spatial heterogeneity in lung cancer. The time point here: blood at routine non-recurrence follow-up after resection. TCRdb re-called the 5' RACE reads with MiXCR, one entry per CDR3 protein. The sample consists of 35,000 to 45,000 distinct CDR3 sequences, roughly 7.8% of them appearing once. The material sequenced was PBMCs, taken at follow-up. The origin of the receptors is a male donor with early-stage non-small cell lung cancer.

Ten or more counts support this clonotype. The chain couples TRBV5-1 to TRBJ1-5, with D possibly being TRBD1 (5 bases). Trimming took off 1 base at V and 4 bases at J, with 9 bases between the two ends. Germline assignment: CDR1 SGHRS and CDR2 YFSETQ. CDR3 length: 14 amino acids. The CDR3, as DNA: TGCGCCAGCAGCTTGATGGGACCTAATCAGCCCCAGCATTTT. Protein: CASSLMGPNQPQHF.

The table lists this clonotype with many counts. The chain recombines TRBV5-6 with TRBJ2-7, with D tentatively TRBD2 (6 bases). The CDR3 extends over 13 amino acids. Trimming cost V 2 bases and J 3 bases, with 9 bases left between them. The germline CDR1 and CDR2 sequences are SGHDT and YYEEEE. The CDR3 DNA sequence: TGTGCCAGCAGCTTCGGAGGGGACTACGAGCAGTACTTC. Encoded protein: CASSFGGDYEQYF.

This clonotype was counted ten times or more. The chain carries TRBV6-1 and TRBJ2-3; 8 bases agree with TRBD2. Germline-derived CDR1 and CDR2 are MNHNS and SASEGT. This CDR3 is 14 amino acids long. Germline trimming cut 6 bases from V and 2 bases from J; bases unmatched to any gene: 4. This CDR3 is CASRSGGSTDTQYF. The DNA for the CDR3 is TGTGCCAGCAGGAGCGGGGGATCCACAGATACGCAGTATTTT.

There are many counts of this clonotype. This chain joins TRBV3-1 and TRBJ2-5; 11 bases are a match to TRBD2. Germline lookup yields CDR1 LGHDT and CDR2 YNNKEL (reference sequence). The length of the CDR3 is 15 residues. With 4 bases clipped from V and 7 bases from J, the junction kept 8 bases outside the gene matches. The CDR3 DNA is TGTGCCAGCAGCCCCATAGCGGGGGGGCCGGCGACCCAGTACTTC. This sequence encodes CASSPIAGGPATQYF.

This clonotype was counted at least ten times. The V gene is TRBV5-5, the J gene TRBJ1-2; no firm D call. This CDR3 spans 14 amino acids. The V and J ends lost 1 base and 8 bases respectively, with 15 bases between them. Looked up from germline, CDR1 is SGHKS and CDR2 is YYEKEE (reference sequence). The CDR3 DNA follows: TGTGCCAGCAGCTTGTTGTCTCCCGATATGGGCTACACCTTC. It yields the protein CASSLLSPDMGYTF. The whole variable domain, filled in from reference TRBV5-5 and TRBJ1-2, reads DAGVTQSPTHLIKTRGQQVTLRCSPISGHKSVSWYQQVLGQGPQFIFQYYEKEERGRGNFPDRFSARQFPNYSSELNVNALLLGDSALYLCASSLLSPDMGYTFGSGTRLTVV.

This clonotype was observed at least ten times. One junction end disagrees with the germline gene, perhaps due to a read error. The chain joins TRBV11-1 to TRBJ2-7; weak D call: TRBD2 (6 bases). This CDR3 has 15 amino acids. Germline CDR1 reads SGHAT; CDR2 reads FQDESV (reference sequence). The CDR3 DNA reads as TGTGCCAGCAGCCTAGCGACTGGCCACTCCTACGAGCAGTACTTC. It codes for CASSLATGHSYEQYF.

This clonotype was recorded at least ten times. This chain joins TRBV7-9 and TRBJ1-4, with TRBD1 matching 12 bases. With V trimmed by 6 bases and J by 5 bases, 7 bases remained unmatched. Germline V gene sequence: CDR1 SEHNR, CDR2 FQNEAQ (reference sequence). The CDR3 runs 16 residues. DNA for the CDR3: TGTGCCAGCAGTCCGGGACAGGGGGCGCAAAATGAAAAACTGTTTTTT. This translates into CASSPGQGAQNEKLFF. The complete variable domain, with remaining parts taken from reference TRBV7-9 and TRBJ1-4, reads DTGVSQNPRHKITKRGQNVTFRCDPISEHNRLYWYRQTLGQGPEFLTYFQNEAQLEKSRLLSDRFSAERPKGSFSTLEIQRTEQGDSAMYLCASSPGQGAQNEKLFFGSGTQLSVL.

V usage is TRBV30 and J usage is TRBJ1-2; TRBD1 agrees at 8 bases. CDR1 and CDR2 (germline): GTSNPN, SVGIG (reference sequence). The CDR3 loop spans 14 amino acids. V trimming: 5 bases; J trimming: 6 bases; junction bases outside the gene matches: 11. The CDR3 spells CAWGAGQGEDGYTF. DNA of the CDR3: TGTGCCTGGGGGGCCGGACAGGGTGAGGATGGCTACACCTTC.

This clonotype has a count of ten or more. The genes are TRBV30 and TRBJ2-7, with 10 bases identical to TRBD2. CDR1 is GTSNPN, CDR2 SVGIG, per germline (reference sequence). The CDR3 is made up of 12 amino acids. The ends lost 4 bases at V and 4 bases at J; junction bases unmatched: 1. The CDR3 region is CAWTSGGYEQYF. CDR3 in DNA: TGTGCCTGGACTAGCGGGGGTTACGAGCAGTACTTC.

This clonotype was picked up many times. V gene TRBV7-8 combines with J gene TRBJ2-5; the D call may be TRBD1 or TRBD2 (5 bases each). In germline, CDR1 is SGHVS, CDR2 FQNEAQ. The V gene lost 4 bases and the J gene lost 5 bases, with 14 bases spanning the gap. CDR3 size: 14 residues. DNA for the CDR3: TGTGCCAGCAGCTCGCTCGGGACGGATGAGACCCAGTACTTC. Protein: CASSSLGTDETQYF.

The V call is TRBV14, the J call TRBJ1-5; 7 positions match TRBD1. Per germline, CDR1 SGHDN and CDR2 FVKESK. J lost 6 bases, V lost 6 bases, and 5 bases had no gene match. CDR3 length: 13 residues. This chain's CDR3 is CASSHAGGQPQHF. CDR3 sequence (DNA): TGTGCCAGCAGTCATGCAGGGGGTCAGCCCCAGCATTTT.

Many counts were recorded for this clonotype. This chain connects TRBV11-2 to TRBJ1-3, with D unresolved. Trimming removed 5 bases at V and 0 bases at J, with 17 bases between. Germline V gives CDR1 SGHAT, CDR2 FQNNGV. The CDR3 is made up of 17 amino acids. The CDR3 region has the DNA TGTGCCAGCAGCATCAAGGGATTCCCCATCTCTGGAAACACCATATATTTT. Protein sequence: CASSIKGFPISGNTIYF.